The T cell receptor (beta chain) under discussion was sequenced for a study of T cells in Graves' hyperthyroidism and ophthalmopathy. Amplified TCR beta CDR3 regions came from RNA transcripts. TCR CDR3 underwent first-round RT-PCR with the HTBI primer set. From the multiplex PCR reads, TCRdb called clonotypes with MiXCR, one entry per CDR3 protein. The sample consists of nearly 750,000 distinct CDR3 sequences, about a third of them appearing once. When ophthalmopathy did not progress within 18 months, Graves' hyperthyroidism was considered stable. Exclusion of a patient resulted from uncontrolled infection, other autoimmune disease, pregnancy or lactation. Thyroid ultrasound, orbital computed tomography, clinical symptoms, and serum thyroxine and TRAb underpinned diagnoses. Trimming took off 4 bases at V and 6 bases at J, with 9 bases between the two ends. Germline V lookup: CDR1 SGHTA, CDR2 FQGNSA. The CDR3 has 12 residues.

Material: blood. This chain connects TRBV7-2 to TRBJ1-1, with unresolved D. The TCR sequence derives from a woman between 40 and 50 years old with Graves' hyperthyroidism. CDR3 DNA sequence: TGTGCCAGCAGCTGGCTAGGGCCTGAAGCTTTCTTT. It yields the protein CASSWLGPEAFF.